This passage covers 22 T cell receptor beta chains from one sample sequenced in a study of shared clonotypes between healthy human individuals. The method was immunoSEQ multiplex PCR; TCRdb's version includes in-frame clones alone and lacks a portion of them. The sample contains roughly 500,000 clones, over 60% of which appear only once. Sequencing was carried out using PBMCs. Receptors were obtained from a woman aged 35 to 49 in good health. Some clones in this sample may be carry-over from other donors' samples.

This clone was recorded a few times. The chain couples TRBV5-1 to TRBJ1-2, with D unclear. Deletions cut 0 bases from V and 3 bases from J, with 12 bases between. This CDR3 contains 15 residues. Germline V CDR1 and CDR2: SGHRS, YFSETQ. The CDR3 loop is CASSLEAAKHYGYTF. DNA of the CDR3: TGCGCCAGCAGCTTGGAGGCAGCCAAACACTATGGCTACACCTTC.

The chain joins TRBV27 to TRBJ2-7; D gene ambiguous. The CDR3 sequence is 15 residues long. V lost 1 base and J lost 5, with 15 bases in between. CDR1 and CDR2 from the germline V gene are MNHEY and SMNVEV (reference sequence). The CDR3 reads CASSLYPEPVNEQYF. The CDR3 DNA reads as TGTGCCAGCAGTTTATATCCAGAACCGGTGAACGAGCAGTACTTC.

This chain connects TRBV10-1 to TRBJ2-2, with 7 bases fitting TRBD2. V lost 4 bases to trimming and J lost 4 bases; unmatched junction nucleotides: 3. The germline V gene encodes CDR1 WNHNN and CDR2 SYGVQD (reference sequence). This CDR3 comprises 14 residues. This chain's CDR3 is CASSVGGSTGELFF. CDR3 sequence (DNA): TGCGCCAGCAGTGTGGGAGGGAGCACCGGGGAGCTGTTTTTT.

J is TRBJ2-7 and V is TRBV6-5, with unresolved D. The CDR3 loop spans 15 amino acids. V was trimmed by 6 bases and J by 2 bases, leaving 17 bases between them. CDR1 is MNHEY and CDR2 is SVGAGI in the germline V gene. This CDR3 is CASSPLLWATYEQYF. The CDR3, as DNA: TGTGCCAGCAGCCCCCTGTTGTGGGCTACCTACGAGCAGTACTTC.

This clone was recorded once. This sequence joins TRBV18 and TRBJ1-1, with D maybe TRBD1 (5 bases). Germline values: CDR1 KGHSH, CDR2 LQKENI. The CDR3 totals 14 residues. V lost 2 bases and J 4 bases, leaving 11 bases between the germline ends. CDR3 sequence: CASSPANQGTEAFF. In nucleotides, the CDR3 is TGTGCCAGCTCACCAGCGAACCAGGGCACTGAAGCTTTCTTT.

This sequence joins TRBV5-8 and TRBJ1-1, with D perhaps matching TRBD1 (5 bases). The CDR3 consists of 13 residues. The germline gives CDR1 SGHTS, CDR2 YDEGEE. Trimming removed 0 bases at V and 7 bases at J, with 10 bases between. The CDR3 is CASSLDRTIEAFF. The DNA of the CDR3 is TGTGCCAGCAGCTTGGACAGGACGATTGAAGCTTTCTTT.

About this clone itself: It may be a read error: a sequence one base away is much more abundant. This sequence joins TRBV28 and TRBJ2-3; D is undetermined. Trimming pared 3 bases from V and 2 bases from J, leaving 0 bases between. The CDR3 is made up of 11 amino acids. Germline CDR1 and CDR2: MDHEN and SYDVKM. The CDR3 here is CASSFTDTQYF. CDR3 coding DNA: TGTGCCAGCAGTTTCACAGATACGCAGTATTTT.

This clone has just a few counts. V is TRBV4-1 and J is TRBJ2-6; weak D call: TRBD2 (6 bases). Germline assignment: CDR1 MGHRA and CDR2 YSYEKL. With 0 bases removed from V and 1 base from J, the gap between germline ends came to 10 bases. The CDR3 contains 17 residues. For the CDR3, the DNA is TGCGCCAGCAGCCAAGATCCAGGGACTTCTGGGGCCAACGTCCTGACTTTC. Protein sequence: CASSQDPGTSGANVLTF.

This clone was counted between two and nine times. The gene calls are TRBV5-4 and TRBJ2-7, with 8 bases identical to TRBD2. Trimming cost V 4 bases and J 3 bases; bases outside gene matches: 9. The CDR3 length is 15 residues. CDR1 and CDR2 (germline): SGHNT, YYREEE (reference sequence). CDR3 in DNA: TGTGCCAGCAGCCCCCCCGGGACTAGGAGCTACGAGCAGTACTTC. Translating gives CASSPPGTRSYEQYF.

Of note for this clone: The junction departs from germline at one end; a sequencing error may be responsible. This CDR3 is also generated by other DNA sequences in the sample. V usage is TRBV23-1 and J usage is TRBJ2-2; 11 positions agree with TRBD2. TRBV23-1 is filed as an ORF, its function uncertain. The CDR3 has 15 amino acids. As DNA, the CDR3 is TGCGCCAGCATAGCGGGAGGGCCAAGGACCGGGGAGCTGTTTTTC. The encoded protein is CASIAGGPRTGELFF.

The chain employs TRBV28 and TRBJ2-5, with D unresolved. Germline V gene sequence: CDR1 MDHEN, CDR2 SYDVKM. The CDR3 extends over 15 amino acids. V lost 0 bases and J 1 base, leaving 9 bases between the germline ends. The CDR3 spells CASSLWAASQETQYF. CDR3 in DNA: TGTGCCAGCAGTTTATGGGCGGCTTCCCAAGAGACCCAGTACTTC.

The chain carries TRBV7-2 and TRBJ2-2, with D perhaps TRBD1 (5 bases). From germline, CDR1 is SGHTA and CDR2 FQGNSA. V shed 4 bases and J shed 4 bases, with 10 bases lying between them. This CDR3 contains 14 residues. The CDR3 sequence is CASSSDRFTGELFF. CDR3 sequence (DNA): TGTGCCAGCAGCTCCGACAGATTCACCGGGGAGCTGTTTTTT. Full variable domain (remainder filled in from reference TRBV7-2 and TRBJ2-2): GAGVSQSPSNKVTEKGKDVELRCDPISGHTALYWYRQSLGQGLEFLIYFQGNSAPDKSGLPSDRFSAERTGGSVSTLTIQRTQQEDSAVYLCASSSDRFTGELFFGEGSRLTVL.

There are many counts of this clone. Other DNA sequences within the sample encode an identical CDR3. The chain links TRBV5-6 to TRBJ2-5; D perhaps matches TRBD2 (5 bases). Germline CDR1 SGHDT, CDR2 YYEEEE. The CDR3 is made up of 13 amino acids. Trimming cost V 6 bases and J 3 bases, with 12 bases left between them. The CDR3: CASTAGVKETQYF. CDR3 DNA sequence: TGTGCCAGCACCGCGGGTGTAAAAGAGACCCAGTACTTC.

The chain has TRBV28 and TRBJ2-1; 9 bases match TRBD1. V shed 8 bases, J shed 1 base, and the junction held 6 bases outside the gene matches. The CDR3 spans 15 residues. Per the germline V gene, CDR1 is MDHEN and CDR2 is SYDVKM. Here the CDR3 reads CASHGTGLSYNEQFF. The CDR3 DNA is TGTGCCAGCCATGGGACAGGGTTATCCTACAATGAGCAGTTCTTC.

This chain joins TRBV27 and TRBJ2-1; 9 positions match TRBD1. The CDR3 runs to 15 residues. Trimming at V came to 7 bases and at J to 8 bases, leaving 12 bases not matched to a gene. Germline V gene sequence: CDR1 MNHEY, CDR2 SMNVEV (reference sequence). This CDR3 reads CASTTGTGLLYEQFF. The CDR3 region has the DNA TGTGCCAGCACAACCGGGACAGGGTTGTTATATGAGCAGTTCTTC.

Note on this clone: The junction and the germline gene differ at one end; a read error may be behind it. Additional DNA sequences in this sample encode the identical CDR3. The chain uses TRBV27 and TRBJ2-7; 7 positions match TRBD1. CDR1 and CDR2 from the germline V gene are MNHEY and SMNVEV (reference sequence). CDR3 length: 14 residues. The chain's CDR3 is CASSLGGQSYEQYF. In DNA form, the CDR3 reads TGTGCTAGCAGTTTAGGGGGACAGTCCTACGAGCAGTACTTC.

The V gene is TRBV5-8, the J gene TRBJ1-2; maybe TRBD1 (5 bases). This CDR3 comprises 13 residues. Trimming took 5 bases from V and 4 from J, leaving 12 bases between them. From germline, CDR1 is SGHTS and CDR2 YDEGEE. As DNA, the CDR3 is TGTGCCAGCAGGAGGGGTCGTACCTATGGCTACACCTTC. Translation gives CASRRGRTYGYTF.

This clone was counted once. Germline and junction disagree at one end, which may indicate a read error. As DNA, the CDR3 is TGTGCCAGCTCACCACCTGGAGGGAGGGTAAACACTGAAGCTCTCTTT. Its translation: CASSPPGGRVNTEALF. V usage is TRBV18 and J usage is TRBJ1-1; the D is unclear. This CDR3 region has 16 residues. CDR1 and CDR2 (germline): KGHSH, LQKENI. Looking up the rest from reference TRBV18 and TRBJ1-1 gives the full variable domain: NAGVMQNPRHLVRRRGQEARLRCSPMKGHSHVYWYRQLPEEGLKFMVYLQKENIIDESGMPKERFSAEFPKEGPSILRIQQVVRGDSAAYFCASSPPGGRVNTEALFGQGTRLTVV.

About this clone itself: This specimen includes other DNA sequences encoding the same CDR3. The CDR3 spells CASSRQGNTEAFF. The CDR3 DNA reads TGCGCCAGCAGCCGACAGGGGAACACTGAAGCTTTCTTT. The V gene is TRBV4-1, the J gene TRBJ1-1, with 7 bases identical to TRBD1. Germline CDR1 reads MGHRA; CDR2 reads YSYEKL. CDR3 length: 13 amino acids. J was trimmed by 1 base and V by 4 bases; bases with no gene match: 0.

Remarks on this clone: Additional DNA sequences in this sample encode the identical CDR3. This rearrangement joins TRBV28 to TRBJ1-1; 7 bases are shared with TRBD1. CDR1 is MDHEN, CDR2 SYDVKM, per germline. After removal of 6 bases from V and 0 bases from J, the junction contained 7 bases not matched to a gene. CDR3 length: 15 amino acids. Here the CDR3 DNA reads TGTGCCAGCAGCCCCCCACAGGGGATGAACACTGAAGCTTTCTTT. The encoded protein is CASSPPQGMNTEAFF.

The chain combines TRBV2 with TRBJ1-4; D possibly corresponds to TRBD1 (6 bases). Germline V gives CDR1 SNHLY, CDR2 FYNNEI. The V end was cut by 6 bases, the J end by 5 bases, with 13 bases between. The CDR3 spans 14 residues. The DNA for the CDR3 is TGTGCCAGCAGGGACCAGGGACACAATGAAAAACTGTTTTTT. Protein product: CASRDQGHNEKLFF. The variable domain in full, with the rest retrieved from reference TRBV2 and TRBJ1-4, is EPEVTQTPSHQVTQMGQEVILRCVPISNHLYFYWYRQILGQKVEFLVSFYNNEISEKSEIFDDQFSVERPDGSNFTLKIRSTKLEDSAMYFCASRDQGHNEKLFFGSGTQLSVL.

This chain links TRBV28 with TRBJ2-7, with D perhaps TRBD2 (6 bases). The V end lost 1 base, the J end lost 4 bases, and 11 bases lay between the germline ends. The CDR3 has 14 residues. Germline V gene sequence: CDR1 MDHEN, CDR2 SYDVKM. CDR3 nucleotide sequence: TGTGCCAGCAGTTTATACGGGAGTGGTTACGAGCAGTACTTC. Residues: CASSLYGSGYEQYF. The complete variable domain, with remaining parts taken from reference TRBV28 and TRBJ2-7, reads DVKVTQSSRYLVKRTGEKVFLECVQDMDHENMFWYRQDPGLGLRLIYFSYDVKMKEKGDIPEGYSVSREKKERFSLILESASTNQTSMYLCASSLYGSGYEQYFGPGTRLTVT.